This is a list of T cell receptor beta chains from one sample in a study of cytomegalovirus exposure and HLA in healthy donors. Libraries were prepared by immunoSEQ multiplex PCR; TCRdb keeps only in-frame clonotypes and omits some of them. This sample has some 110,000 clones; about nine tenths occur once, and the top ten carry approximately 1.8%. The sample taken for sequencing was PBMCs. The source of these receptors is a man younger than 35 in good health and CMV-seronegative. Each CDR3 is given with its conserved first and last residue. A D gene is named only where the DNA matches it firmly. Expanded clones are given a class, and other clones once, few, many or no size at all.

TRBV4-3	few	TRBD2	TRBJ2-5	CASSQGQGGGAETQYF	TGCGCCAGCAGCCAAGGACAGGGCGGGGGGGCAGAGACCCAGTACTTC
TRBV7-9	few	TRBD1	TRBJ1-1	CASSETGGGTEAFF	TGTGCCAGCAGCGAGACAGGGGGTGGCACTGAAGCTTTCTTT
TRBV11-2	few	-	TRBJ1-5	CASSSGQSNQPQHF	TGTGCCAGCAGCTCAGGACAAAGCAATCAGCCCCAGCATTTT
TRBV7-9	-	-	TRBJ1-1	CASSPTTGEPRAFF	TGTGCCAGCAGCCCTACTACGGGGGAACCCAGAGCTTTCTTT
TRBV7-7	-	-	TRBJ2-3	CASSLRDRTTDTQYF	TGTGCCAGCAGCTTACGAGACAGGACCACAGATACGCAGTATTTT
TRBV7-9	-	-	TRBJ2-6	CARTPWSWANVLTF	TGTGCCAGAACTCCATGGTCTTGGGCCAACGTCCTGACTTTC
TRBV28	-	-	TRBJ2-3	CASRATGFLPLNTDTQYF	TGTGCCAGCAGAGCCACAGGGTTTTTACCACTAAACACAGATACGCAGTATTTT
TRBV6-5	-	-	TRBJ1-2	CASAKTDWSGGYTF	TGTGCCAGCGCAAAAACGGACTGGTCGGGGGGCTACACCTTC
TRBV5-6	-	-	TRBJ1-1	CASSLGARDGLTEAFF	TGTGCCAGCAGCTTGGGGGCACGGGATGGGCTCACTGAAGCTTTCTTT
TRBV19	-	TRBD1	TRBJ1-2	CASSDGRGWSYGYTF	TGTGCCAGTAGTGATGGCAGGGGGTGGTCCTATGGCTACACCTTC
TRBV4-3	-	-	TRBJ2-7	CASSQSEEGGYEQYF	TGCGCCAGCAGCCAATCCGAGGAGGGAGGCTACGAGCAGTACTTC
TRBV6-4	-	TRBD1	TRBJ1-6	CASSRRQGDSPLHF	TGTGCCAGCAGTCGAAGACAGGGTGATTCACCCCTCCACTTT
TRBV28	-	TRBD1	TRBJ2-2	CASRPRTGETGELFF	TGTGCCAGCAGACCCCGGACAGGGGAAACCGGGGAGCTGTTTTTT
TRBV7-9	-	TRBD2	TRBJ2-7	CASSSGTSAYSYEQYF	TGTGCCAGCAGCTCCGGGACTAGCGCGTATTCCTACGAGCAGTACTTC
TRBV19	-	-	TRBJ1-2	CASTVQGNYGYTF	TGTGCCAGTACTGTGCAGGGTAACTATGGCTACACCTTC
TRBV19	-	-	TRBJ1-1	CASAPQVDTEAFF	TGTGCCAGTGCACCACAGGTGGACACTGAAGCTTTCTTT
TRBV6-1	once	-	TRBJ1-1	CASSHAGFLNTEAFF	TGTGCCAGCAGTCACGCGGGATTCTTAAACACTGAAGCTTTCTTT
TRBV28	few	TRBD1	TRBJ1-5	CASSSGTATGQPQHF	TGTGCCAGCAGTTCCGGGACAGCCACGGGCCAGCCCCAGCATTTT
TRBV6-1	once	-	TRBJ1-5	CASTQTQVNQPQHF	TGTGCCAGCACTCAGACCCAGGTCAATCAGCCCCAGCATTTT
TRBV20-1	-	-	TRBJ1-1	CSARGATEAFF	TGCAGTGCTCGAGGGGCCACTGAAGCTTTCTTT